This passage covers 31 T cell receptor beta chains from one sample sequenced in a study of blood T cell repertoires in COVID-19. Data came from immunoSEQ multiplex PCR; TCRdb stores just in-frame clones and leaves some out. The sample yields 350,000 to 450,000 clones, more than 75% seen once. The sample consisted of peripheral blood. Every receptor here comes from a human donor in a cohort sampled during active COVID-19.

The rearrangement links TRBV2 to TRBJ1-2, with 9 bases lining up with TRBD1. CDR3 length: 14 amino acids. Losses at the gene ends were 6 bases for V and 4 bases for J; bases not matched to a gene: 6. CDR1 SNHLY and CDR2 FYNNEI come from the germline V gene. The CDR3 protein is CASRPGQGIYGYTF. The CDR3, as DNA: TGTGCCAGCAGGCCGGGACAGGGTATCTATGGCTACACCTTC.

The rearrangement joins TRBV19 to TRBJ2-2; D possibly corresponds to TRBD2 (6 bases). Germline V gene lookup returns CDR1 LNHDA and CDR2 SQIVND (reference sequence). Trimming took off 3 bases at V and 3 bases at J, with 11 bases between the two ends. CDR3 size: 15 residues. CDR3 sequence: CASSMGRPDTGELFF. The CDR3 region has the DNA TGTGCCAGTAGTATGGGGAGGCCGGACACCGGGGAGCTGTTTTTT.

The J gene is TRBJ1-1, the V gene TRBV3-1 (or the pseudogene TRBV3-2); 7 nucleotides agree with TRBD1. The J segment lost 4 bases and the V segment lost 0 bases, leaving 8 bases of the junction unmatched. The CDR3 consists of 16 residues. Germline V gives CDR1 LGHDT, CDR2 YNNKEL (reference sequence). CDR3 sequence (DNA): TGTGCCAGCAGCCAAGATGGTGGAGGGGGCCCCACTGAAGCTTTCTTT. Its translation is CASSQDGGGGPTEAFF.

CDR3 DNA: TGTGCCAGCAGCGTAGAGGGGACTTGGGAGCTGTTTTTT. Protein: CASSVEGTWELFF. The rearrangement uses TRBV9 and TRBJ2-2; tentatively, D is TRBD2 (6 bases). Trimming pared 0 bases from V and 9 bases from J, leaving 9 bases between. This CDR3 has 13 amino acids. Germline V CDR1 and CDR2: SGDLS, YYNGEE.

The chain recombines TRBV20-1 with TRBJ2-1; TRBD2 might be the D (6 bases). The V end lost 8 bases, the J end lost 6 bases, and 11 bases lay between the germline ends. The CDR3 totals 11 residues. CDR1 is DFQATT, CDR2 SNEGSKA, per germline (reference sequence). CDR3 sequence (DNA): TGCAGTATTAGCGGCAGCAATGAGCAGTTCTTC. Translated: CSISGSNEQFF.

The rearrangement links TRBV6-1 to TRBJ1-6, with D unresolved. CDR3 length: 15 residues. From germline, CDR1 is MNHNS and CDR2 SASEGT. Deletions cut 2 bases from V and 6 bases from J, with 11 bases between. CDR3: CASSEWWRSNSPLHF. CDR3 sequence (DNA): TGTGCCAGCAGTGAATGGTGGCGGAGTAATTCACCCCTCCACTTT.

This sequence joins TRBV13 and TRBJ2-1, with 10 bases lining up with TRBD2. Trimming removed 2 bases from V and 4 bases from J; junction bases left unmatched: 5. CDR1 and CDR2 (germline): PRHDT, FYEKMQ (reference sequence). The CDR3 has 16 residues. Here the CDR3 DNA reads TGTGCCAGCAGCTTAAGGACTAGCGGATTTTACAATGAGCAGTTCTTC. Protein product: CASSLRTSGFYNEQFF.

The J gene is TRBJ1-1, the V gene TRBV10-3, with TRBD1 matching over 7 bases. CDR3 length equals 14 residues. Germline values: CDR1 ENHRY, CDR2 SYGVKD. Unmatched junction bases numbered 6, after V lost 7 bases and J lost 1 base. The CDR3 loop is CAITPGGPNTEAFF. The CDR3 DNA follows: TGTGCCATCACTCCAGGGGGACCGAACACTGAAGCTTTCTTT.

V gene TRBV19 combines with J gene TRBJ2-3; perhaps TRBD1 as D (6 bases). This CDR3 has 14 residues. V lost 3 bases and J 3 bases, leaving 10 bases between the germline ends. CDR1 and CDR2 from the germline V gene are LNHDA and SQIVND (reference sequence). The CDR3 loop reads CASSMATGTDTQYF. The CDR3 nucleotides read TGTGCCAGTAGTATGGCCACAGGGACAGATACGCAGTATTTT.

The chain employs TRBV3-1 (or the pseudogene TRBV3-2) and TRBJ2-5; D gene unclear. CDR3 length equals 12 residues. The V gene's germline CDR1 is LGHDT and CDR2 YNNKEL (reference sequence). The V end was cut by 2 bases, the J end by 5 bases, with 6 bases between. CDR3 sequence reads: CASSQISETQYF. CDR3 nucleotide sequence: TGTGCCAGCAGCCAAATCTCGGAGACCCAGTACTTC.

Concerning this clone itself: This sample includes further DNA sequences coding for the same CDR3. The rearrangement uses TRBV19 and TRBJ2-1, with D tentatively TRBD2 (6 bases). CDR3 length: 15 residues. V dropped 5 bases and J dropped 0 bases, with 11 bases sitting between them. CDR1 and CDR2 (germline): LNHDA, SQIVND (reference sequence). Here the CDR3 DNA reads TGTGCCAGTAGTGATAGCGGAGGCTCCTACAATGAGCAGTTCTTC. Its protein product is CASSDSGGSYNEQFF.

This chain uses TRBV2 with TRBJ1-4, with D hard to call. V gave up 6 bases and J gave up 0 bases, with 11 bases separating them. The CDR3 is 15 residues long. From germline, CDR1 is SNHLY and CDR2 FYNNEI. The CDR3 sequence is CASRAILATNEKLFF. The CDR3, as DNA: TGTGCCAGCAGGGCCATTCTCGCAACTAATGAAAAACTGTTTTTT.

This clone was counted a single time. The chain has TRBV12-3 or TRBV12-4 and TRBJ2-1; perhaps TRBD2 as D (6 bases). V was cut by 5 bases and J by 9 bases, with 8 bases left in between. The CDR3 runs 11 residues. The CDR3 coding sequence is TGTGCCAGCAGTGACGGGGGTGAGCAGTTCTTC. It is translated as CASSDGGEQFF.

V usage is TRBV9 and J usage is TRBJ2-1; 14 bases agree with TRBD2. CDR1 and CDR2 from the germline V gene are SGDLS and YYNGEE. The CDR3 covers 20 residues. Unmatched junction bases numbered 12, after V lost 0 bases and J lost 4 bases. The CDR3 bases are TGTGCCAGCAGCGTAGCTCTGGGACTAGCGGGAGTAGGAGCGTACAATGAGCAGTTCTTC. The encoded protein is CASSVALGLAGVGAYNEQFF.

The chain recombines TRBV9 with TRBJ2-5, with TRBD2 matching over 9 bases. Per germline, CDR1 SGDLS and CDR2 YYNGEE. The CDR3 consists of 14 residues. V lost 1 base and J lost 5; bases outside the gene matches: 3. CDR3 bases: TGTGCCAGCAGCGTATTAGCGGGGGCGGAGACCCAGTACTTC. Protein: CASSVLAGAETQYF.

This clone has only a few counts. The chain has TRBV5-1 and TRBJ1-6, with D possibly TRBD1 on 5 matching bases. V dropped 0 bases and J dropped 10 bases, with 14 bases sitting between them. CDR1 is SGHRS and CDR2 is YFSETQ in the germline V gene. The CDR3 loop spans 15 amino acids. As DNA, the CDR3 is TGCGCCAGCAGCTTGGACGGGCCCAAGGGGTCACCCCTCCACTTT. It translates to CASSLDGPKGSPLHF.

V usage is TRBV4-1 and J usage is TRBJ2-7; 12 nucleotides line up with TRBD2. The V gene's germline CDR1 is MGHRA and CDR2 YSYEKL. V lost 2 bases, J lost 3 bases, and 8 bases stayed unmatched. The CDR3 has 17 residues. The CDR3 spells CASSQQTSGSLHYEQYF. As DNA, the CDR3 is TGCGCCAGCAGCCAACAGACTAGCGGGAGCCTTCACTACGAGCAGTACTTC.

The rearrangement uses TRBV6-5 and TRBJ2-5; tentative D call: TRBD1 (5 bases). Trimming cost V 6 bases and J 4 bases, with 12 bases left between them. This CDR3 contains 13 residues. Germline-derived CDR1 and CDR2 are MNHEY and SVGAGI. The CDR3 is CASRRQLGETQYF. CDR3 sequence (DNA): TGTGCCAGCAGGAGACAGTTGGGAGAGACCCAGTACTTC.

The rearrangement links TRBV9 to TRBJ2-3, with 13 bases aligning to TRBD2. This CDR3 is 16 amino acids long. The germline V gene encodes CDR1 SGDLS and CDR2 YYNGEE. J was trimmed by 5 bases and V by 0 bases; bases with no gene match: 3. CDR3 in DNA: TGTGCCAGCAGCGTAGTGGGACTAGCGGGATTAGATACGCAGTATTTT. Translating gives CASSVVGLAGLDTQYF.

This chain uses TRBV5-8 with TRBJ1-2; TRBD1 aligns across 9 bases. Per germline, CDR1 SGHTS and CDR2 YDEGEE. The CDR3 loop spans 15 amino acids. After removal of 4 bases from V and 8 bases from J, the junction contained 12 bases not matched to a gene. The CDR3 loop is CASSLQGATFGGYTF. In DNA form, the CDR3 reads TGTGCCAGCAGCCTACAGGGGGCGACCTTCGGAGGCTACACCTTC.

The chain couples TRBV13 to TRBJ2-1, with 7 bases matching TRBD1. V was pared by 0 bases and J by 14 bases, with 4 bases of the junction left unmatched. Germline V CDR1 and CDR2: PRHDT, FYEKMQ (reference sequence). This CDR3 is 12 amino acids long. CDR3 DNA sequence: TGTGCCAGCAGCTTAGGGACAGGGTTTAAGTTCTTC. As protein: CASSLGTGFKFF.

DNA for the CDR3: TGCGCCAGCAGCTGGGATTGGGACAACTCCCGCACAGATACGCAGTATTTT. Translating it yields CASSWDWDNSRTDTQYF. The chain combines TRBV5-1 with TRBJ2-3, with D perhaps TRBD1 (6 bases). CDR1 SGHRS and CDR2 YFSETQ come from the germline V gene. The CDR3 consists of 17 residues. V was shortened by 3 bases and J by 1 base, with 18 bases between the two germline ends. The whole variable domain, remainder taken from reference TRBV5-1 and TRBJ2-3, is KAGVTQTPRYLIKTRGQQVTLSCSPISGHRSVSWYQQTPGQGLQFLFEYFSETQRNKGNFPGRFSGRQFSNSRSEMNVSTLELGDSALYLCASSWDWDNSRTDTQYFGPGTRLTVL.

The V and J genes are TRBV19 and TRBJ1-1, with a weak D call TRBD1 (5 bases). The CDR3 length is 16 residues. Per the germline V gene, CDR1 is LNHDA and CDR2 is SQIVND (reference sequence). The ends were cut back, 6 bases at V and 2 bases at J, with 19 bases in the middle. CDR3 residues: CASRQETRALNTEAFF. In DNA form, the CDR3 reads TGTGCCAGTAGGCAGGAGACCAGGGCCCTAAACACTGAAGCTTTCTTT. Based on the CDR3 plus reference TRBV19 and TRBJ1-1, the full variable domain is DGGITQSPKYLFRKEGQNVTLSCEQNLNHDAMYWYRQDPGQGLRLIYYSQIVNDFQKGDIAEGYSVSREKKESFPLTVTSAQKNPTAFYLCASRQETRALNTEAFFGQGTRLTVV.

The chain links TRBV7-8 to TRBJ2-3, with D possibly being TRBD2 (5 bases). The CDR3 extends over 16 amino acids. The V end lost 5 bases, the J end lost 0 bases, and 15 bases lay between the germline ends. The germline gives CDR1 SGHVS, CDR2 FQNEAQ. CDR3 in DNA: TGTGCCAGCAGCAGAACTAGGCTTCCTAGCACAGATACGCAGTATTTT. Its translation is CASSRTRLPSTDTQYF.

Of note for this clone: Other DNA sequences within the sample encode an identical CDR3. The chain employs TRBV5-1 and TRBJ1-1; D perhaps matches TRBD1 (5 bases). This CDR3 region has 15 residues. Trimming removed 0 bases from V and 0 bases from J, with 9 bases in between. CDR1 SGHRS and CDR2 YFSETQ come from the germline V gene. For the CDR3, the DNA is TGCGCCAGCAGCTTGGGGCAGGGAATGAACACTGAAGCTTTCTTT. It encodes CASSLGQGMNTEAFF.

As DNA, the CDR3 is TGTGCCAGCAGGGTGGAGAGGCAGATGGGAAACACCATATATTTT. Translation: CASRVERQMGNTIYF. The chain has TRBV5-5 and TRBJ1-3; unclear D gene. Trimming stripped 5 bases from V and 4 bases from J, with 16 bases between. CDR1 and CDR2 from the germline V gene are SGHKS and YYEKEE (reference sequence). The CDR3 length is 15 residues.

The chain is built from TRBV19 and TRBJ1-2, with a possible D match to TRBD1 (5 bases). CDR1 is LNHDA and CDR2 is SQIVND in the germline V gene (reference sequence). The CDR3 sequence is 15 residues long. The germline V and J ends were trimmed by 4 bases and 4 bases, with 16 bases remaining between them. The CDR3 is CASSTQVSGRYGYTF. The CDR3 DNA reads TGTGCCAGTAGTACCCAGGTGTCAGGGCGCTATGGCTACACCTTC.

V is TRBV13 and J is TRBJ1-1; D unclear. V was trimmed by 8 bases and J by 0 bases, leaving 10 bases between them. CDR1 PRHDT and CDR2 FYEKMQ come from the germline V gene (reference sequence). This CDR3 contains 13 residues. CDR3 amino acids: CASQEVMNTEAFF. The CDR3 region has the DNA TGTGCCAGCCAGGAGGTAATGAACACTGAAGCTTTCTTT.

The gene calls are TRBV19 and TRBJ2-3; 7 nucleotides align to TRBD1. Germline V gives CDR1 LNHDA, CDR2 SQIVND (reference sequence). The length of the CDR3 is 14 residues. Trimming took 7 bases from V and 1 from J; bases not matched to a gene: 5. The CDR3 loop is CASTTGRGTDTQYF. In DNA form, the CDR3 reads TGTGCCAGTACGACAGGGAGAGGCACAGATACGCAGTATTTT.

The chain carries TRBV5-1 and TRBJ2-7, with TRBD2 matching over 8 bases. CDR3 length: 15 residues. Germline V gene sequence: CDR1 SGHRS, CDR2 YFSETQ. The V segment lost 2 bases and the J segment 2 bases; nucleotides outside the gene matches: 6. Here the CDR3 DNA reads TGCGCCAGCAGCTTCTCGGGGGGGCCCACCTACGAGCAGTACTTC. Protein: CASSFSGGPTYEQYF. Supplemented by reference TRBV5-1 and TRBJ2-7, the full variable domain reads KAGVTQTPRYLIKTRGQQVTLSCSPISGHRSVSWYQQTPGQGLQFLFEYFSETQRNKGNFPGRFSGRQFSNSRSEMNVSTLELGDSALYLCASSFSGGPTYEQYFGPGTRLTVT.

The chain is built from TRBV29-1 and TRBJ1-5; no reliable D call. Germline V CDR1 and CDR2: SQVTM, ANQGSEA. Deletions cut 7 bases from V and 6 bases from J, with 13 bases between. This CDR3 contains 12 residues. The DNA for the CDR3 is TGCAGCGCCCGTGAGGGATCTCAGCCCCAGCATTTT. This codes for CSAREGSQPQHF.